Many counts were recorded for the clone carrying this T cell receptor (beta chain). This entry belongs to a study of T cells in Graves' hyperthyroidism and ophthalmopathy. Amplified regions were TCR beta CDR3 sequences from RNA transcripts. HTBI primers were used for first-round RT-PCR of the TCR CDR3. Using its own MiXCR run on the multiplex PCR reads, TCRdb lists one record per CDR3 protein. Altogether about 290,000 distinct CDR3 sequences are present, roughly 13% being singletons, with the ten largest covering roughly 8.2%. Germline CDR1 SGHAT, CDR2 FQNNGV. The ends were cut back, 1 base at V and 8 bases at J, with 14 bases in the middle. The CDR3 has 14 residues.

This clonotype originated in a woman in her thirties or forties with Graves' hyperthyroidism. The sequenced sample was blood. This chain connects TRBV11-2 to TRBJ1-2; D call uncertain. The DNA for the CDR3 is TGTGCCAGCAGCTTAGCGGCAGGCCTCGGAGGCTACACCTTC. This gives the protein CASSLAAGLGGYTF.